Below, 29 T cell receptor beta chains from the same sample are listed, as sequenced in a study of blood T cell repertoires in COVID-19. Profiled with immunoSEQ multiplex PCR; TCRdb holds only in-frame clones, not every one. The sample comprises approximately 220,000 clones, 65% to 85% of which are singletons, and around 8% rests with the top ten. The material sequenced was peripheral blood. The receptors come from a woman at least 80 years old with acute or convalescent COVID-19.

The chain combines TRBV6-2 or TRBV6-3 with TRBJ1-5; D possibly corresponds to TRBD1 (5 bases). The CDR3 spans 13 residues. The V gene lost 2 bases and the J gene lost 7 bases, with 9 bases spanning the gap. In germline, CDR1 is MNHEY, CDR2 SVGEGT. CDR3 nucleotides: TGTGCCAGCAGTTACGATGGGGCCCAGCCCCAGCATTTT. Translating it yields CASSYDGAQPQHF.

V gene TRBV7-3 combines with J gene TRBJ2-1; D perhaps matches TRBD1 (6 bases). Germline V lookup: CDR1 SGHTA, CDR2 FQGTGA. The length of the CDR3 is 13 residues. Trimming removed 4 bases at V and 4 bases at J, with 8 bases between. CDR3 nucleotides: TGTGCCAGCAGCTGGACAGATTACAATGAGCAGTTCTTC. Its translation is CASSWTDYNEQFF.

Only one count was recorded for this clone. The rearrangement joins TRBV19 to TRBJ1-1; D ambiguous. V dropped 5 bases and J dropped 2 bases, with 9 bases sitting between them. CDR1 and CDR2 (germline): LNHDA, SQIVND (reference sequence). The CDR3 loop spans 13 amino acids. CDR3 loop: CASSVVKNTEAFF. The DNA for the CDR3 is TGTGCCAGTAGTGTAGTTAAAAACACTGAAGCTTTCTTT.

The chain uses TRBV3-1 (or the pseudogene TRBV3-2) and TRBJ2-5; D not resolved. This CDR3 spans 12 amino acids. Germline-derived CDR1 and CDR2 are LGHDT and YNNKEL (reference sequence). Trimming cost V 4 bases and J 2 bases, with 5 bases left between them. The DNA for the CDR3 is TGTGCCAGCAGCCTTGTACAAGAGACCCAGTACTTC. Protein: CASSLVQETQYF.

The chain joins TRBV7-9 to TRBJ2-7, with D unclear. The CDR3 runs 14 residues. Between the trimmed V and J ends, which lost 1 base and 3 bases, there was a span of 10 bases. Germline CDR1 SEHNR, CDR2 FQNEAQ (reference sequence). The CDR3 region has the DNA TGTGCCAGCAGCTTAGAGGCGCACTACTACGAGCAGTACTTC. Its translation is CASSLEAHYYEQYF.

The gene calls are TRBV5-1 and TRBJ1-6; 7 bases are shared with TRBD1. Germline values: CDR1 SGHRS, CDR2 YFSETQ. The CDR3 has 17 amino acids. Trimming cost V 0 bases and J 5 bases; bases outside gene matches: 8. CDR3 sequence: CASSLDRTGVNNSPLHF. DNA for the CDR3: TGCGCCAGCAGCTTGGACCGGACAGGAGTAAATAATTCACCCCTCCACTTT.

The rearrangement uses TRBV5-8 and TRBJ1-2; a possible D gene is TRBD1 (5 bases). The CDR3 loop spans 17 amino acids. CDR1 and CDR2 (germline): SGHTS, YDEGEE. Deletions cut 4 bases from V and 2 bases from J, with 21 bases between. The CDR3 bases are TGTGCCAGCAGCGTCCTTTACCGGGACTGGTACAACTATGGCTACACCTTC. This codes for CASSVLYRDWYNYGYTF.

Turning to this clone: Being one base from a much bigger clone, this may be a read error. Other DNA sequences in the sample encode the same CDR3. This chain connects TRBV27 to TRBJ2-2; 8 nucleotides line up with TRBD2. With V trimmed by 3 bases and J by 4 bases, 4 bases remained unmatched. Germline values: CDR1 MNHEY, CDR2 SMNVEV (reference sequence). This CDR3 has 15 amino acids. CDR3 sequence: CASSFGTSGTGELFF. CDR3 bases: TGTGCCAGCAGTTTTGGGACTAGTGGCACCGGGGAGCTGTTTTTT.

The V gene is TRBV5-1, the J gene TRBJ2-5; TRBD2 aligns across 10 bases. Per germline, CDR1 SGHRS and CDR2 YFSETQ. The ends lost 4 bases at V and 3 bases at J; junction bases unmatched: 9. This CDR3 region has 16 residues. CDR3 loop: CASSTSAGLAKETQYF. The CDR3 region has the DNA TGCGCCAGCAGCACGTCGGCGGGACTAGCGAAAGAGACCCAGTACTTC. Filled out from reference TRBV5-1 and TRBJ2-5, the complete variable domain reads KAGVTQTPRYLIKTRGQQVTLSCSPISGHRSVSWYQQTPGQGLQFLFEYFSETQRNKGNFPGRFSGRQFSNSRSEMNVSTLELGDSALYLCASSTSAGLAKETQYFGPGTRLLVL.

The chain employs TRBV5-4 and TRBJ1-2, with D perhaps TRBD1 (6 bases). This CDR3 has 14 amino acids. Germline V CDR1 and CDR2: SGHNT, YYREEE (reference sequence). Trimming took off 0 bases at V and 7 bases at J, with 13 bases between the two ends. CDR3: CASSLDLGASGYTF. CDR3 sequence (DNA): TGTGCCAGCAGCTTGGATTTGGGGGCGAGTGGCTACACCTTC.

This clone is a singleton in its sample. The genes are TRBV10-3 and TRBJ1-2; 8 nucleotides match TRBD1. The CDR3 totals 16 residues. Germline trimming cut 2 bases from V and 0 bases from J; bases unmatched to any gene: 5. From germline, CDR1 is ENHRY and CDR2 SYGVKD. The DNA for the CDR3 is TGTGCCATCAGTGAGGAGGCAGGGGGCACTAACTATGGCTACACCTTC. It encodes CAISEEAGGTNYGYTF.

This clone has just a few counts. The chain links TRBV28 to TRBJ2-2; 16 positions agree with TRBD2. The ends lost 0 bases at V and 6 bases at J; junction bases unmatched: 7. This CDR3 is built from 19 residues. Germline CDR1 is MDHEN and CDR2 is SYDVKM. DNA for the CDR3: TGTGCCAGCAGTTTATGGGGACTAGCGGGAGGGCCTCGGGCCGGGGAGCTGTTTTTT. Translation: CASSLWGLAGGPRAGELFF.

The chain combines TRBV7-3 with TRBJ2-1; 11 bases line up with TRBD2. Trimming at V came to 6 bases and at J to 5 bases, leaving 0 bases not matched to a gene. Germline V gene sequence: CDR1 SGHTA, CDR2 FQGTGA. The CDR3 consists of 13 residues. In DNA form, the CDR3 reads TGTGCCAGCAGTAGCGGGAGGGACAATGAGCAGTTCTTC. It specifies CASSSGRDNEQFF.

The gene calls are TRBV3-1 (or the pseudogene TRBV3-2) and TRBJ2-5; 9 bases align to TRBD2. After removal of 10 bases from V and 1 base from J, the junction contained 13 bases not matched to a gene. In germline, CDR1 is LGHDT, CDR2 YNNKEL (reference sequence). The CDR3 sequence is 16 residues long. The CDR3 DNA follows: TGTGCCACGACATTCGGCGGGAGGGAGGCCCAAGAGACCCAGTACTTC. Its translation is CATTFGGREAQETQYF.

The chain couples TRBV18 to TRBJ2-3; TRBD2 aligns across 10 bases. The V gene end was trimmed by 3 bases and the J gene end by 2 bases; junction bases not matched to a gene: 5. The length of the CDR3 is 16 residues. Germline CDR1 reads KGHSH; CDR2 reads LQKENI. CDR3 in amino acids: CASSPFSGGTTDTQYF. The CDR3 nucleotides read TGTGCCAGCTCACCTTTTAGCGGGGGGACCACAGATACGCAGTATTTT.

A few counts support this clone. The chain uses TRBV14 and TRBJ1-2; TRBD1 matches 8 bases. Germline V lookup: CDR1 SGHDN, CDR2 FVKESK. The CDR3 spans 15 residues. V lost 4 bases, J lost 0 bases, and 4 bases stayed unmatched. The CDR3 here is CASSRVQGANYGYTF. The CDR3, as DNA: TGTGCCAGCAGCCGAGTACAGGGGGCTAACTATGGCTACACCTTC. The variable domain in full, completed from reference TRBV14 and TRBJ1-2, reads EAGVTQFPSHSVIEKGQTVTLRCDPISGHDNLYWYRRVMGKEIKFLLHFVKESKQDESGMPNNRFLAERTGGTYSTLKVQPAELEDSGVYFCASSRVQGANYGYTFGSGTRLTVV.

The chain joins TRBV14 to TRBJ1-2, with D maybe TRBD1 (6 bases). Deletions cut 1 base from V and 4 bases from J, with 13 bases between. The CDR3 has 15 residues. Germline CDR1 is SGHDN and CDR2 is FVKESK. CDR3 bases: TGTGCCAGCAGCCAAGCAGGGGTGGGCCGCTATGGCTACACCTTC. The encoded protein is CASSQAGVGRYGYTF.

J is TRBJ1-3 and V is TRBV7-2; TRBD1 matches 7 bases. The CDR3 loop spans 16 amino acids. The junction had 7 bases not matched to a gene; V was cut back by 3 bases and J by 2 bases. Germline V gives CDR1 SGHTA, CDR2 FQGNSA. CDR3 coding DNA: TGTGCCAGCAGCTTGTCGGGACAGATTCCTGGAAACACCATATATTTT. It encodes CASSLSGQIPGNTIYF.

The CDR3 DNA is TGCGCCAGCAGCCAACAGGGGGCGGGAGAAAAACTGTTTTTT. It translates to CASSQQGAGEKLFF. V gene TRBV5-1 combines with J gene TRBJ1-4; 9 bases fit TRBD1. Germline lookup yields CDR1 SGHRS and CDR2 YFSETQ. Trimming cost V 4 bases and J 8 bases; bases outside gene matches: 6. CDR3 length: 14 amino acids.

This clone was seen only a few times. The chain carries TRBV1 and TRBJ2-3; no DNA check was done on the table's D call, TRBD2. TRBV1 is noted as a pseudogene. CDR3 length equals 17 residues. The CDR3 sequence: CTSSQGALAGTTDTQYF. The CDR3 DNA sequence: TGCACCAGCAGCCAAGGGGCCCTAGCGGGGACCACAGATACGCAGTATTTT.

The rearrangement links TRBV12-5 to TRBJ2-2, with TRBD1 matching over 9 bases. V lost 1 base and J lost 7; bases outside the gene matches: 7. The CDR3 is 16 amino acids. The V gene's germline CDR1 is LGHNT and CDR2 FRNRAP. Here the CDR3 reads CASGLARQGGSGELFF. CDR3 nucleotides: TGTGCTAGTGGTTTGGCCCGACAGGGGGGAAGCGGGGAGCTGTTTTTT.

This clone was observed a handful of times. The chain joins TRBV10-3 to TRBJ1-5; 7 bases line up with TRBD1. Germline values: CDR1 ENHRY, CDR2 SYGVKD. The CDR3 loop spans 15 amino acids. Trimming at V came to 6 bases and at J to 2 bases, leaving 7 bases not matched to a gene. CDR3 DNA sequence: TGTGCCATCAGCTCGACAGGGACCGGCAATCAGCCCCAGCATTTT. Encoded protein: CAISSTGTGNQPQHF.

The chain employs TRBV5-4 and TRBJ1-3, with D possibly being TRBD1 (6 bases). Germline lookup yields CDR1 SGHNT and CDR2 YYREEE (reference sequence). This CDR3 comprises 17 residues. Trimming pared 2 bases from V and 4 bases from J, leaving 19 bases between. This CDR3 is CASSLDIRTASGNTIYF. The CDR3 coding sequence is TGTGCCAGCAGCTTAGATATCCGGACAGCCTCAGGAAACACCATATATTTT. Variable domain in full (rest from reference TRBV5-4 and TRBJ1-3): ETGVTQSPTHLIKTRGQQVTLRCSSQSGHNTVSWYQQALGQGPQFIFQYYREEENGRGNFPPRFSGLQFPNYSSELNVNALELDDSALYLCASSLDIRTASGNTIYFGEGSWLTVV.

In its sample, this clone was seen a few times. In DNA form, the CDR3 reads TGTGCCATCAGTGGTACGGGACAGGGTAATGAAAAACTGTTTTTT. Translation: CAISGTGQGNEKLFF. V usage is TRBV10-3 and J usage is TRBJ1-4, with 9 nucleotides matching TRBD1. This CDR3 has 15 amino acids. With V trimmed by 4 bases and J by 4 bases, 4 bases remained unmatched. Germline V CDR1 and CDR2: ENHRY, SYGVKD.

This sequence joins TRBV28 and TRBJ2-7; 12 bases align to TRBD1. There are 15 residues in the CDR3. In germline, CDR1 is MDHEN, CDR2 SYDVKM. V lost 6 bases, J lost 3 bases, and 6 bases stayed unmatched. CDR3 loop: CASRQGTGGIYEQYF. DNA of the CDR3: TGTGCCAGCAGGCAAGGGACAGGGGGCATCTACGAGCAGTACTTC. Combining the CDR3 with reference TRBV28 and TRBJ2-7 gives the whole variable domain DVKVTQSSRYLVKRTGEKVFLECVQDMDHENMFWYRQDPGLGLRLIYFSYDVKMKEKGDIPEGYSVSREKKERFSLILESASTNQTSMYLCASRQGTGGIYEQYFGPGTRLTVT.

The chain is built from TRBV11-2 and TRBJ2-1; the match to TRBD2 covers 13 bases. Losses at the gene ends were 0 bases for V and 12 bases for J; bases not matched to a gene: 8. Per germline, CDR1 SGHAT and CDR2 FQNNGV. The CDR3 totals 16 residues. This chain's CDR3 is CASSLDELAGGRGQFF. For the CDR3, the DNA is TGTGCCAGCAGCTTAGACGAACTAGCGGGGGGGCGCGGGCAGTTCTTC.

This clone has just one count. This chain links TRBV9 with TRBJ2-7; D may be TRBD2 (6 bases). Germline V lookup: CDR1 SGDLS, CDR2 YYNGEE. The CDR3 loop spans 15 amino acids. Trimming left V 3 bases short and J 0 bases short, with 13 bases between. DNA of the CDR3: TGTGCCAGCAGCGAGGGGACTGTAAGCTCCTACGAGCAGTACTTC. Protein: CASSEGTVSSYEQYF.

V is TRBV25-1 and J is TRBJ2-1; D perhaps matches TRBD2 (7 bases). The CDR3 loop spans 17 amino acids. The ends were cut back, 8 bases at V and 1 base at J, with 21 bases in the middle. Germline loops: CDR1 MGHDK, CDR2 SYGVNS. The CDR3 sequence is CASPRGGVLSSYNEQFF. The DNA for the CDR3 is TGTGCCAGCCCCCGCGGGGGCGTACTCAGTTCCTACAATGAGCAGTTCTTC.

CDR3 sequence (DNA): TGTGCCAGCAGCTGGCGGACAGTAATGAACACTGAAGCTTTCTTT. Translation gives CASSWRTVMNTEAFF. V gene TRBV5-6 combines with J gene TRBJ1-1; D possibly corresponds to TRBD1 (6 bases). Germline-derived CDR1 and CDR2 are SGHDT and YYEEEE. V lost 3 bases and J lost 0, with 12 bases in between. The CDR3 runs 15 residues.